This T cell receptor (beta chain) was observed in a study of blood T cells in healthy people across ages. The table lists this clonotype with a few counts. Its antigen remains unknown. Overall study results and limits: One million T cells yielded diversity estimates that were considered underestimates.

The CDR3 spans 15 residues. Looked up from germline, CDR1 is SGHDN and CDR2 is FVKESK. Trimming left V 1 base short and J 5 bases short, with 12 bases between. A second PCR, run for about 6 to 11 cycles, used a sample-barcoded 5' primer plus a J-beta primer mix. TCRdb fed the 5' RACE reads into MiXCR, producing one record per CDR3 protein. The sample includes some 800,000 distinct CDR3 sequences, more than 40% of them seen just once. J is TRBJ2-1 and V is TRBV14; a possible D gene is TRBD1 (5 bases). Sample: blood. This TCR was sampled from a man aged 60-69 years in good health. Here the CDR3 reads CASSQASGWNNEQFF. The CDR3 nucleotides read TGTGCCAGCAGCCAAGCTTCAGGGTGGAACAATGAGCAGTTCTTC.